This is a list of T cell receptor beta chains from one sample in a study of read filtering for tumor transcriptome and immune sequencing. Each CDR3 protein is one row after TCRdb ran MiXCR on the reads. The sample lists some 20,000 distinct CDR3 sequences; roughly a fifth were seen once. Sequenced material: a population of CD138-negative cells sorted from bone marrow. The receptors were gathered from a donor aged 40 or over with multiple myeloma. Both conserved end residues are part of each CDR3. Fields, in order: V gene, J gene, clone size, D gene, CDR3 DNA, CDR3 protein. A D gene is named only where the DNA matches it firmly. Size values are once, few and many counts, or a class for expanded clones, and some rows have none.

TRBV2	TRBJ2-1	.	.	TGTGCCAGCAGTGGAGGGGCTGGAAATGAGCAGTTCTTC	CASSGGAGNEQFF
TRBV6-2/TRBV6-3	TRBJ1-2	.	TRBD1	TGTGCCAGCAGTTTTCGAGACAGGGGAGTTGGCTACACCTTC	CASSFRDRGVGYTF
TRBV28	TRBJ2-7	few	TRBD1	TGTGCCAGCAGTTTACCCCAGACAGGGCGATCCTACGAGCAGTACTTC	CASSLPQTGRSYEQYF
TRBV29-1	TRBJ1-1	medium-sized	.	TGCAGCGGCGGCCACACAGTGACTGAAGCTTTCTTT	CSGGHTVTEAFF
TRBV6-5	TRBJ2-2	few	TRBD1	TGTGCCAGCAGTTACTGGTGGGACAGGGGGCGGACCGGGGAGCTGTTTTTT	CASSYWWDRGRTGELFF
TRBV7-9	TRBJ2-5	.	.	TGTGCCAGCAGCCTCCGGGCTAAAGAGACCCAGTACTTC	CASSLRAKETQYF
TRBV5-4	TRBJ2-1	medium-sized	TRBD2	TGTGCCAGCAGCATGCCTGGGCGGGAGGTATATGGTGAGCAGTTCTTC	CASSMPGREVYGEQFF
TRBV6-4	TRBJ2-6	many	.	TGTGCCAGCAGTGAAGGGCTAGCCGGGGCCAACGTCCTGACTTTC	CASSEGLAGANVLTF
TRBV2	TRBJ2-3	many	.	TGTGCCAGCAGGGGGGGAACAGATACGCAGTATTTT	CASRGGTDTQYF
TRBV6-2/TRBV6-3	TRBJ2-7	few	.	TGTGCCAGCAGTCCCCGGGACGGGATCTCCTACGAGCAGTACTTC	CASSPRDGISYEQYF
TRBV7-3	TRBJ2-2	few	.	TGTGCCGGCAGCCCGACCCGGGTCCCCGGGGAGCTGTTTTTT	CAGSPTRVPGELFF
TRBV7-9	TRBJ2-7	few	TRBD2	TGTGCCAGCAGCCCCGGGACTAGCGGGATCCCGAGCTCCTACGAGCAGTACTTC	CASSPGTSGIPSSYEQYF
TRBV7-9	TRBJ2-2	.	.	TGTGCCAGCAGCGCTTGGGGTCAGAAGAACACCGGGGAGCTGTTTTTT	CASSAWGQKNTGELFF
TRBV6-2/TRBV6-3	TRBJ1-5	few	.	TGTGCCACCGAACCGGGACTCAATCAGCCCCAGCATTTT	CATEPGLNQPQHF
TRBV13	TRBJ1-4	.	TRBD1	TGTGCCAGCAGCTTAGTAGGGCAGGGGGCTAAACTTGCAACTAATGAAAAACTGTTTTTT	CASSLVGQGAKLATNEKLFF
TRBV29-1	TRBJ2-5	.	TRBD1	TGCAGCGTTGGGGACAGCTACCAAGAGACCCAGTACTTC	CSVGDSYQETQYF
TRBV7-6	TRBJ2-7	many	TRBD2	TGTGCCAGCAGCCTAAGCCGTAGTTCGGGAGGGGGGGAGCAGTACTTC	CASSLSRSSGGGEQYF
TRBV28	TRBJ1-5	many	.	TGTGCCACCGAGCGCGGGGGCCGCAATCAGCCCCAGCATTTT	CATERGGRNQPQHF
TRBV7-2	TRBJ2-3	.	.	TGTGCCAGCAGAAAACAGGGTGCCGGCACAGATACGCAGTATTTT	CASRKQGAGTDTQYF
TRBV7-7	TRBJ2-1	.	TRBD2	TGTTCTAGCAGCCGGGAGGAGTACAATGAGCAGTTCTTC	CSSSREEYNEQFF
TRBV20-1	TRBJ2-3	many	.	TGCAGTGCTAGAGGGGAGGTGGGAGCGGGCACAGATACGCAGTATTTT	CSARGEVGAGTDTQYF
TRBV28	TRBJ2-1	.	TRBD2	TGTGCCAGCAGTGGGACTAGCGGGAGTACTAATGAGCAGTTCTTC	CASSGTSGSTNEQFF
TRBV10-2	TRBJ2-2	medium-sized	TRBD2	TGCGCCAGTTCGGGACTAGCGGAGACCGGGGAGCTGTTTTTT	CASSGLAETGELFF
TRBV7-3	TRBJ2-1	few	TRBD2	TGTGCCAGCAGCCCCGGACTAGCGGGAGTGAATGAGCAGTTCTTC	CASSPGLAGVNEQFF
TRBV28	TRBJ2-1	many	TRBD2	TGTGCCAGCAGTTTACAAGCGGGAGTGAGAAATGAGCAGTTCTTC	CASSLQAGVRNEQFF
TRBV6-1	TRBJ1-4	.	.	TGTGCCAGCAGACTCGGACAGTTGGTGAGAAATAATGAAAAACTGCTTTTT	CASRLGQLVRNNEKLLF
TRBV4-1	TRBJ2-1	.	.	TGCGCCAGCAGCCAAGTCCCGGTCCTAGCGCGGCGCGGCAATGAGCAGTTCTTC	CASSQVPVLARRGNEQFF
TRBV4-2	TRBJ2-2	.	.	TGTGCCAGCAGAAATTTGAGGGAGTTGGTCACCGGGGAGCTGTTTTTT	CASRNLRELVTGELFF
TRBV5-6	TRBJ1-1	.	.	TGTGCCAGCAGATTTGCGGATGGCACTGAAGCTTTCTTT	CASRFADGTEAFF
TRBV5-1	TRBJ2-5	many	.	TGCGCCAGCAGCCCACAGGGAGGGAACCAAGAGACCCAGTACTTC	CASSPQGGNQETQYF
TRBV20-1	TRBJ2-6	many	.	TGCAGTGCTACGGCCGACACTCACTCTGGGGCCAACGTCCTGACTTTC	CSATADTHSGANVLTF
TRBV29-1	TRBJ1-1	many	.	TGCAGCGTTGAATGGTCGGGGTCCGAAGCTTTCTTT	CSVEWSGSEAFF
TRBV2	TRBJ2-2	.	TRBD2	TGTGCCACGAGACTAGCGCCGACCGGGGAGCTGTTTTTT	CATRLAPTGELFF
TRBV6-6	TRBJ2-7	many	.	TGTGCCAGCAGTTACACCGAATCCTACGAGCAGTACTTC	CASSYTESYEQYF
TRBV20-1	TRBJ2-3	many	.	TGCAGTGCTAGACTAGCGATTGGGGTAGATACGCAGTATTTT	CSARLAIGVDTQYF
TRBV4-3	TRBJ2-1	many	TRBD2	TGCGCCAGCAGCCAAGGACTAGCGAGCTCCTACAATGAGCAGTTCTTC	CASSQGLASSYNEQFF
TRBV2	TRBJ2-3	many	TRBD1	TGTGCCAGCAGGGGTCCCGGGACAGGGCGAGTAGATACGCAGTATTTT	CASRGPGTGRVDTQYF
TRBV7-9	TRBJ2-1	.	.	TGTGCCAGCAGGTTAGGAGGGTACAATGAGCAGTTCTTC	CASRLGGYNEQFF
TRBV12-3/TRBV12-4	TRBJ2-3	.	.	TGTGCCAGCAGTTTGGTGCTTGATACGCAGTATTTT	CASSLVLDTQYF
TRBV29-1	TRBJ2-1	many	TRBD1	TGCAGCGTCGATGACAGGGCACTGCAGTTCTTC	CSVDDRALQFF
TRBV6-2/TRBV6-3	TRBJ2-7	few	.	TGTGCCAGCAGTTACCCGAGGCCCAGGTCCAACGAGCAGTACTTC	CASSYPRPRSNEQYF
TRBV20-1	TRBJ1-1	once	.	TGCAGTGCTAGAGATCCCAGACAATCGCACACTGAAGCTTTCTTT	CSARDPRQSHTEAFF
TRBV4-1	TRBJ1-1	.	TRBD1	TGCGCCAGCAGCCCGGACAGGGATACAACTTTGAACACTGAAGCTTTCTTT	CASSPDRDTTLNTEAFF
TRBV29-1	TRBJ2-7	many	.	TGCAGCGTTGAAGACCGGACATCAGGGTTCTCGTACGAGCAGTACTTC	CSVEDRTSGFSYEQYF
TRBV24-1	TRBJ2-1	many	TRBD2	TGTGCCACCAGTGATTTAGGGACTAGCGGGACCAATGAGCAGTTCTTC	CATSDLGTSGTNEQFF
TRBV20-1	TRBJ2-3	few	.	TGCAGTGCTAGAGATCTTGGGGATACGCAGTATTTT	CSARDLGDTQYF
TRBV5-1	TRBJ2-7	.	.	TGCGCCAGCAGCTTGGGACCCCCATCCGAGCAGTACTTC	CASSLGPPSEQYF
TRBV24-1	TRBJ2-1	many	TRBD1	TGTGCCACCAGTGCGGACAGGGGGTGGTACAATGAGCAGTTCTTC	CATSADRGWYNEQFF
TRBV5-4	TRBJ2-1	few	.	TGTGCCAGCAGCTCCCGGGACTGGAATTACAATGAGCAGTTCTTC	CASSSRDWNYNEQFF
TRBV5-1	TRBJ1-1	few	TRBD1	TGCGCCAGCAGCTTTGGGACAGGGGTTGGTACTGAAGCTTTCTTT	CASSFGTGVGTEAFF
TRBV6-5	TRBJ2-1	many	.	TGTGCCAGCAGTCGACAGTTTGGCTACAATGAGCAGTTCTTC	CASSRQFGYNEQFF
TRBV6-2/TRBV6-3	TRBJ2-3	many	TRBD2	TGTGCCAGCAGGCGCAGACTAGCGGGAGAACGTGCAGATACGCAGTATTTT	CASRRRLAGERADTQYF
TRBV19	TRBJ2-7	medium-sized	.	TGTGCCACTCGACAGTTCTACGAGCAGTACTTC	CATRQFYEQYF
TRBV27	TRBJ2-7	large	.	TGTGCCAGCAGTTTATCGTCGGACAGCTTTTTCTACGAGCAGTACTTT	CASSLSSDSFFYEQYF
TRBV7-9	TRBJ2-1	medium-sized	.	TGTGCCAGCAGCGTGTTTGGCGCGGAGGAGTACAATGAGCAGTTCTTC	CASSVFGAEEYNEQFF
TRBV20-1	TRBJ2-1	many	TRBD2	TGCAGTGCTAGGGTGGGACTAGCGGCCTACAATGAGCAGTTCTTC	CSARVGLAAYNEQFF
TRBV28	TRBJ1-5	many	TRBD1	TGTGCCAGCAGTTTTCTCCCGGACAGGGGTTTGAGGCCCCAGCATTTT	CASSFLPDRGLRPQHF